The 3 T cell receptor beta chains below were found in one sample sequenced in a study of persistence of HIV-infected CD4 T cells. Their antigens remain unidentified. This was the immunoSEQ version 4 assay in survey mode. The method was immunoSEQ multiplex PCR; TCRdb's version includes in-frame clones alone and lacks a portion of them. This sample has around 9,900 clones, with 82% found just once. Overlapping HIV-1 Gag 15-mer peptides at about 1 ug per peptide per mL were used. CD4+ T cells upregulating both CD40 ligand and CD69 were sorted as responding cells. The sample here was CD4+ T cells sorted from PBMCs after approximately 18-hour stimulation, taken from a patient who received antiretroviral therapy. The receptors were gathered from an adult woman with HIV who was CMV-seropositive.

The CDR3 coding sequence is TGTGCCAGCAGTGCCGGGGGAGGGGCAAGAGGTCAAGAGACCCAGTACTTC. Encoded protein: CASSAGGGARGQETQYF. The chain is built from TRBV2 and TRBJ2-5, with 7 bases lining up with TRBD2. Per the germline V gene, CDR1 is SNHLY and CDR2 is FYNNEI. The CDR3 is 17 amino acids. The junction had 13 bases not matched to a gene; V was cut back by 4 bases and J by 2 bases.

CDR3 sequence (DNA): TGTGCCAGCAGTGAAGTCGGGGGTTCGGGCACTGAAGCTTTCTTT. Amino acids: CASSEVGGSGTEAFF. The chain is built from TRBV25-1 and TRBJ1-1, with D possibly matching TRBD1 (5 bases). The CDR3 spans 15 residues. Germline CDR1 is MGHDK and CDR2 is SYGVNS. The V gene lost 2 bases and the J gene lost 4 bases, with 14 bases spanning the gap.

The rearrangement uses TRBV25-1 and TRBJ1-1, with D unclear. V lost 7 bases and J lost 8, with 11 bases in between. The CDR3 covers 11 residues. Germline-derived CDR1 and CDR2 are MGHDK and SYGVNS. The CDR3: CASIDRAEAFF. In DNA form, the CDR3 reads TGTGCCAGCATCGATCGGGCCGAAGCTTTCTTT.